This entry concerns a single T cell receptor beta chain. The count of this clonotype is one. Its recognized antigen is unknown. It has no much larger one-base neighbor in the sample; base qualities were not kept. One read alone lends weak support. Sequences LGHNA (CDR1) and YSLEER (CDR2) are obtained from the germline V gene. V drops 5 bases and J drops 6 bases, leaving 11 bases in between. The CDR3 covers 13 residues, taking in both the cysteine and the phenylalanine. Left in the record is the CDR3 DNA by itself, 39 bases read in frame from the first base. TCRdb records Illumina NovaSeq 6000 as the sequencer. cDNA libraries for TCRalpha and TCRbeta were prepared by 5'RACE using constant-segment primers, with sample barcodes and unique molecular identifiers added. RNA was extracted from every sample with Trizol reagent. Library amplification was performed in two PCR steps, and a second sample barcode and Illumina TruSeq adapters were introduced in the second step. Sequencing of libraries was performed on an Illumina NovaSeq with 2 x 150 bp paired-end reads. The paper's processing steps were these. With migec v1.2.7, reads were demultiplexed and then collapsed into UMI-guided consensus sequences. With mixcr v2.1.11, UMI consensuses were aligned to TRA and TRB V and J templates and assembled into clonotypes. A clonotype was counted as expanded or contracted only if both edgeR and NoisET called the change significant, with noise models trained on biological replicates. edgeR calls used a false discovery rate-adjusted p below 0.01 and a log2 fold-change threshold of 1. As an exploratory analysis of dynamics, PCA with hierarchical clustering was applied to max-normalized trajectories of the 1000 most abundant clonotypes. Separately sequenced CD4+ and CD8+ repertoires were used to assign a CD4 or CD8 phenotype to each responding clone. In TCRdb, the public reads were trimmed at Q25 with fastp and aligned with MiXCR, with productive beta chains retained. For every CDR3 protein sequence, its rows merge into one entry that carries the most common genes and DNA. The V and J calls were determined by TCRdb, not by the authors. The sample contains roughly 400,000 distinct CDR3 sequences, around 17% of them found a single time. Together, the top ten hold under 25% of the sample.

Ficoll-Paque density gradient centrifugation was used to isolate PBMCs. This entry comes from a study of T-cell memory formation after mild COVID-19 (dated by TCRdb to 2020 to 2023). Background for the entire study: TCR sequence clusters from the two donors were found to be largely donor specific. In two donors, T-cell clones that expanded and contracted after mild COVID-19 were followed by sequencing TCRalpha and TCRbeta repertoires longitudinally. The cohort comprised two young, previously healthy adult volunteers, one female and one male. General findings and caveats noted by the study authors: Contracting CD4+ clones turned up mainly in the CM and EM memory subsets, whereas EMRA was where CD8+ clones were enriched. SARS-CoV-2 specificity of the second-wave clones peaking on day 37 was not confirmed. From day 15 to 85, contracting clones showed balanced CD4/CD8 phenotypes, whereas a second wave of clones that expanded from day 15 to 37 leaned towards CD4+. The detection of some responding clones in pre-infection memory suggests that pre-existing cross-reactive memory T cells joined the SARS-CoV-2 response. The study included only a couple of mild cases, and larger cohorts that include severe cases with pre-infection samples were judged to be necessary.

The chain joins TRBV4-3 to TRBJ2-1; confidence is insufficient to name the D gene. The TCR sequence derives from a man between 18 and 35 years old who had mild COVID-19 (a few samples of this study predate the infection). The sample titles of this study are shuffled in the database, so cell type and time point are left out; the donor was told from shared clones. The specimen sequenced was PBMCs or a T cell subset sorted from them (not recorded which). This receptor has the CDR3 CASSGGRTNEQFF. The sequenced DNA is TGCGCCAGCAGCGGTGGCAGAACCAATGAGCAGTTCTTC.